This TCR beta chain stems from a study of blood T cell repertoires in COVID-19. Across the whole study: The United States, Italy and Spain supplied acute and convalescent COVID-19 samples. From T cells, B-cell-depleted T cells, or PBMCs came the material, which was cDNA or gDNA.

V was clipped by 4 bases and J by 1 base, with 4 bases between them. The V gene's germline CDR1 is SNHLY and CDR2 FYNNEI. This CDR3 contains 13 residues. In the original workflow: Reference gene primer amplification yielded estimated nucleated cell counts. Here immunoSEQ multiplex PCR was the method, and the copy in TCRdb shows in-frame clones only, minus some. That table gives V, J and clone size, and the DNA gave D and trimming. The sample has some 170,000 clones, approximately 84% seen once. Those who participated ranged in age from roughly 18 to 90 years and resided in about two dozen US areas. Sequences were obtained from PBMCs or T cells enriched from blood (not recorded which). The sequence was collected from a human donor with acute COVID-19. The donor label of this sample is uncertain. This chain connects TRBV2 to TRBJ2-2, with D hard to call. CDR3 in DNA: TGTGCCAGCAGTGGACAGAACACCGGGGAGCTGTTTTTT. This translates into CASSGQNTGELFF.